The 29 T cell receptor beta chains given below trace back to one sample, sequenced in a study of CD8+CD57+ T cells in acquired aplastic anemia. The TCR beta profiling, which covered VDJ combination and CDR3 sequence, was carried out using genomic DNA as the template. TCRdb reprocessed the reads via MiXCR and lists one record per CDR3 protein. The data contain hundreds of thousands of distinct CDR3 sequences, 65% to 75% of them singletons. The sequenced sample was sorted CD4+, CD8+, or CD8+CD57+ T cells (not recorded which) from PBMCs. The receptors stem from a human donor in good health, serving as a control.

Concerning this clonotype: A read error may account for a junction end that differs from germline. This sequence joins TRBV20-1 and TRBJ2-1, with TRBD2 as a possible D gene (5 bases). CDR1 is DFQATT and CDR2 is SNEGSKA in the germline V gene (reference sequence). The CDR3 extends over 13 amino acids. CDR3 sequence: CGANARESYEQFF. In DNA, the CDR3 is TGCGGTGCTAACGCGAGGGAGAGCTACGAGCAGTTCTTC.

Comment on this clonotype: A read error is possible here, since a much larger clone lies one base away. The chain uses TRBV30 and TRBJ2-7; a weak D match, TRBD1 (6 bases). V was trimmed by 3 bases and J by 6 bases, leaving 15 bases between them. The CDR3 runs to 13 residues. Per the germline V gene, CDR1 is GTSNPN and CDR2 is SVGIG (reference sequence). The CDR3 coding sequence is TGTGCCTGGAGCCCGCAGGGGATGGGCGAGCAGTACTTC. Translation gives CAWSPQGMGEQYF.

The chain joins TRBV11-2 to TRBJ2-3; D is possibly TRBD2 (6 bases). The CDR3 contains 18 residues. The germline V gene has CDR1 SGHAT and CDR2 FQNNGV. The V end lost 1 base, the J end lost 0 bases, and 17 bases lay between the germline ends. CDR3 coding DNA: TGTGCCAGCAGCTTAGTGTCAGCCCGGGGGACCAGCACAGATACGCAGTATTTT. Its protein product is CASSLVSARGTSTDTQYF.

Turning to this clonotype: A much larger clone sits a single nucleotide away, making a read error possible. V and J are TRBV10-3 and TRBJ1-2; tentatively, D is TRBD1 (6 bases). The V end lost 5 bases, the J end lost 5 bases, and 15 bases lay between the germline ends. This CDR3 is 14 amino acids long. Germline V CDR1 and CDR2: ENHRY, SYGVKD. This CDR3 is CAISYSITGYGYTF. CDR3 bases: TGTGCCATCAGTTACTCGATTACAGGGTATGGCTACACCTTC.

The J gene is TRBJ1-2, the V gene TRBV20-1, with no clear D. The germline V gene has CDR1 DFQATT and CDR2 SNEGSKA (reference sequence). V was cut by 6 bases and J by 2 bases, with 19 bases left in between. This CDR3 spans 15 amino acids. This chain's CDR3 is CSAPALQPWNYGYTF. The CDR3 nucleotides are TGCAGTGCCCCGGCACTCCAGCCATGGAACTATGGCTACACCTTC.

This clonotype has ten or more counts. The V call is TRBV7-3, the J call TRBJ1-2; 7 bases agree with TRBD1. The CDR3 spans 12 residues. Germline CDR1 reads SGHTA; CDR2 reads FQGTGA. J gave up 9 bases and V 4 bases, and 5 bases lay outside the gene matches. The CDR3 nucleotides are TGTGCCAGCAGCTATCCGGGACAGAGCTACACCTTC. Translated: CASSYPGQSYTF.

There are a few counts of this clonotype. The gene calls are TRBV25-1 and TRBJ2-5; 7 nucleotides line up with TRBD1. The CDR3 consists of 14 residues. In germline, CDR1 is MGHDK, CDR2 SYGVNS. The J segment lost 6 bases and the V segment lost 2 bases, leaving 6 bases of the junction unmatched. DNA for the CDR3: TGTGCCAGCAGTGAAAGGGGGACAGCCCAGACCCAGTACTTC. Protein sequence: CASSERGTAQTQYF.

This chain joins TRBV12-5 and TRBJ1-1; D may be TRBD1 (5 bases). The CDR3 is made up of 14 amino acids. CDR1 is LGHNT, CDR2 FRNRAP, per germline. The V gene lost 4 bases and the J gene lost 1 base, with 10 bases spanning the gap. CDR3 loop: CASGSDRQNTEAFF. In DNA form, the CDR3 reads TGTGCTAGTGGTTCTGACAGACAGAACACTGAAGCTTTCTTT.

Note on this clonotype: It is likely a read error, because the conserved phenylalanine at the end of the CDR3 is missing. It is unclear where the CDR3 begins or ends on the DNA, so no DNA is shown, and the CDR3 is as TCRdb lists it. CDR3 sequence: CASSLAGTDAHNS. The chain has TRBV7-9 and TRBJ2-7; TRBD1 is the table's D call, not checked against the DNA. The CDR3 spans 13 amino acids, including both terminal residues. The V gene's germline CDR1 is SEHNR and CDR2 FQNEAQ (reference sequence).

On this clonotype: A much more abundant neighbour one base away suggests this may be a read error. V usage is TRBV27 and J usage is TRBJ1-2; no firm D call. Per the germline V gene, CDR1 is MNHEY and CDR2 is SMNVEV (reference sequence). This CDR3 comprises 13 residues. The CDR3 nucleotides are TGTGTCAGCACCAGTACTACAAGCTATGGCTACACCTTC. It translates to CVSTSTTSYGYTF.

Concerning this clonotype itself: This CDR3 fails to terminate in the conserved phenylalanine or tryptophan, so it likely reflects a read error. The DNA is omitted, as the CDR3 cannot be located on it reliably, and the CDR3 follows TCRdb's listing. The gene calls are TRBV19 and TRBJ1-3. The CDR3 is made up of 15 amino acids, end residues included. Germline V gene sequence: CDR1 LNHDA, CDR2 SQIVND (reference sequence). The CDR3 loop is CASKGTLNLSLTKAP.

The chain recombines TRBV20-1 with TRBJ2-3, with D perhaps TRBD1 (6 bases). Looked up from germline, CDR1 is DFQATT and CDR2 is SNEGSKA (reference sequence). CDR3 length: 13 residues. V was cut by 6 bases and J by 9 bases, with 19 bases left in between. CDR3 DNA: TGCAGTGCGAAAGGACAGAGCACCGAGACGCAGTATTTT. Amino acids: CSAKGQSTETQYF.

The J gene is TRBJ2-7, the V gene TRBV7-9; 7 positions match TRBD1. The junction had 14 bases not matched to a gene; V was cut back by 6 bases and J by 9 bases. The CDR3 sequence is 14 residues long. Germline V lookup: CDR1 SEHNR, CDR2 FQNEAQ (reference sequence). CDR3 residues: CASRGQWGHPGQYF. The CDR3 coding sequence is TGTGCCAGCAGGGGACAGTGGGGCCATCCGGGGCAGTACTTC.

This clonotype was counted ten times or more. The V gene is TRBV6-6, the J gene TRBJ2-7; TRBD1 matches at 9 bases. This CDR3 comprises 15 residues. Germline V gene lookup returns CDR1 MNHNY and CDR2 SVGAGI (reference sequence). The trim removed 2 bases at V and 4 bases at J, leaving 6 bases unmatched. DNA of the CDR3: TGTGCCAGCAGTTACAGGGACAGGGAAGGTTACGAGCAGTACTTC. Translation gives CASSYRDREGYEQYF.

This chain connects TRBV19 to TRBJ2-7; a weak D match, TRBD1 (6 bases). CDR1 is LNHDA and CDR2 is SQIVND in the germline V gene (reference sequence). The CDR3 runs to 15 residues. Trimming stripped 4 bases from V and 0 bases from J, with 13 bases between. CDR3 sequence: CASSTTTGRSYEQYF. The CDR3 bases are TGTGCCAGTAGTACGACGACAGGCCGCTCCTACGAGCAGTACTTC.

This clonotype was detected once. The chain uses TRBV24-1 and TRBJ2-3; tentative D call: TRBD1 (5 bases). The CDR3 spans 15 residues. The germline V and J ends were trimmed by 5 bases and 5 bases, with 16 bases remaining between them. Looked up from germline, CDR1 is KGHDR and CDR2 is SFDVKD. In nucleotides, the CDR3 is TGTGCCACCAGTGGATCTCAGGGAAGGGGAGATACGCAGTATTTT. Translating it yields CATSGSQGRGDTQYF.

CDR3 in DNA: TGTGCCAGCACCCGAGTGACAGGGCGGAGCAACTACGAGCAGTACTTC. Its protein product is CASTRVTGRSNYEQYF. This chain links TRBV15 with TRBJ2-7; TRBD1 aligns across 7 bases. With 10 bases clipped from V and 3 bases from J, the junction kept 18 bases outside the gene matches. Looked up from germline, CDR1 is LNHNV and CDR2 is YYDKDF (reference sequence). The CDR3 totals 16 residues.

This chain joins TRBV9 and TRBJ1-5; TRBD1 matches 8 bases. Per the germline V gene, CDR1 is SGDLS and CDR2 is YYNGEE. CDR3 length equals 14 residues. The V and J ends lost 2 bases and 16 bases, in that order; junction bases with no gene match: 14. The DNA for the CDR3 is TGTGCCAGCAGCGTCCGGACAGGGACGAAGGCACAACATTTT. Translating gives CASSVRTGTKAQHF.

The chain joins TRBV5-5 to TRBJ2-1, with D unresolved. Trimming cost V 4 bases and J 4 bases, with 12 bases left between them. The CDR3 loop spans 14 amino acids. Germline V CDR1 and CDR2: SGHKS, YYEKEE (reference sequence). CDR3 protein: CASSRDSNYNEQFF. The CDR3 DNA follows: TGTGCCAGCAGCAGAGATTCGAATTACAATGAGCAGTTCTTC.

Turning to this clonotype: This could be a read error, since a much larger clone is one nucleotide away. The V and J genes are TRBV5-1 and TRBJ2-5, with D tentatively TRBD1 or TRBD2 (5 bases each). Germline assignment: CDR1 SGHRS and CDR2 YFSETQ. The CDR3 extends over 14 amino acids. V gave up 5 bases and J gave up 1 base, with 12 bases separating them. The CDR3 region is CASRIGTLQETQYF. CDR3 sequence (DNA): TGCGCCAGCAGAATAGGGACCCTCCAAGAGACCCAGTACTTC.

This chain connects TRBV24-1 to TRBJ1-3; the D is unclear. Germline CDR1 and CDR2: KGHDR and SFDVKD. Trimming took 4 bases from V and 0 from J, leaving 9 bases between them. This CDR3 comprises 15 residues. Here the CDR3 reads CATSDPRDSGNTIYF. The CDR3 DNA reads TGTGCCACCAGTGACCCACGGGACTCTGGAAACACCATATATTTT.

As for this clonotype: The junction differs from germline at one of its ends, possibly a read error. V usage is TRBV9 and J usage is TRBJ2-7; D might be TRBD2 (5 bases). CDR1 is SGDLS, CDR2 YYNGEE, per germline. CDR3 size: 14 residues. The CDR3 coding sequence is TGTGCCGGCAGCGTAGGCCTCGCTAGGACTTTGCAGTACTTC. It specifies CAGSVGLARTLQYF.

Concerning this clonotype itself: Mismatch with germline at one junction end may stem from a read error. The rearrangement links TRBV7-8 to TRBJ1-3; the D gene is possibly TRBD1 (5 bases). The CDR3 length is 12 residues. Germline-derived CDR1 and CDR2 are SGHVS and FQNEAQ. Here the CDR3 reads CASSLDSESRDF. DNA for the CDR3: TGTGCCAGCAGCTTAGACTCAGAGAGCAGGGATTTT. Full variable domain (missing parts from reference TRBV7-8 and TRBJ1-3): GAGVSQSPRYKVAKRGQDVALRCDPISGHVSLFWYQQALGQGPEFLTYFQNEAQLDKSGLPSDRFFAERPEGSVSTLKIQRTQQEDSAVYLCASSLDSESRDFGEGSWLTVV.

The V gene is TRBV25-1, the J gene TRBJ1-1; D call uncertain. V gave up 4 bases and J gave up 1 base, with 10 bases separating them. The CDR3 runs to 14 residues. Germline V CDR1 and CDR2: MGHDK, SYGVNS. CDR3 in DNA: TGTGCCAGCAGTGTCGGACGGGGGAACACTGAAGCTTTCTTT. This sequence encodes CASSVGRGNTEAFF. Together with reference TRBV25-1 and TRBJ1-1, the CDR3 gives the full variable domain: EADIYQTPRYLVIGTGKKITLECSQTMGHDKMYWYQQDPGMELHLIHYSYGVNSTEKGDLSSESTVSRIRTEHFPLTLESARPSHTSQYLCASSVGRGNTEAFFGQGTRLTVV.

The chain links TRBV2 to TRBJ2-7, with 9 bases that match TRBD2. CDR1 and CDR2 from the germline V gene are SNHLY and FYNNEI. CDR3 length: 14 amino acids. The V and J ends lost 6 bases and 6 bases, in that order; junction bases with no gene match: 9. CDR3 sequence (DNA): TGTGCCAGCAGCCGGCCTAGCGGGATCACCGAGCAGTACTTC. This sequence encodes CASSRPSGITEQYF.

The V call is TRBV20-1, the J call TRBJ1-1; possible D gene TRBD1, 5 bases. V gave up 0 bases and J gave up 8 bases, with 13 bases separating them. Germline V gives CDR1 DFQATT, CDR2 SNEGSKA (reference sequence). The CDR3 spans 13 residues. CDR3 nucleotides: TGCAGTGCTAGAGAGCTACGCAGGGTAGAAGCTTTCTTT. Protein product: CSARELRRVEAFF.

The J gene is TRBJ1-1, the V gene TRBV20-1; no definite D call. The germline V and J ends were trimmed by 0 bases and 8 bases, with 13 bases remaining between them. This CDR3 spans 13 amino acids. CDR1 and CDR2 from the germline V gene are DFQATT and SNEGSKA (reference sequence). The CDR3 reads CSARDLGVEEAFF. The CDR3 coding sequence is TGCAGTGCTAGAGATCTCGGGGTAGAGGAAGCTTTCTTT.

The chain links TRBV5-1 to TRBJ2-7; a weak D match, TRBD1 (6 bases). Germline assignment: CDR1 SGHRS and CDR2 YFSETQ. The V end was cut by 4 bases, the J end by 3 bases, with 14 bases between. CDR3 length: 14 residues. The CDR3 here is CASSLDSVYYEQYF. Here the CDR3 DNA reads TGCGCCAGCAGCCTGGACAGTGTCTACTACGAGCAGTACTTC.

With regard to this clonotype: The CDR3 does not close with the conserved phenylalanine or tryptophan, likely indicating a read error. The DNA is omitted, as the CDR3 cannot be located on it reliably, and the CDR3 follows TCRdb's listing. The chain's CDR3 is CASSLSPGPKDVY. The genes are TRBV7-2 and TRBJ1-1; the table calls TRBD1, which could not be checked here. Germline V gives CDR1 SGHTA, CDR2 FQGNSA. The CDR3 extends over 13 residues, inclusive of both ends.